One and the same sample provided the 26 T cell receptor beta chains below, sequenced in a study of cytomegalovirus exposure and HLA in healthy donors. Primers: 60 Vbeta forward and 13 Jbeta reverse. Produced via immunoSEQ multiplex PCR; TCRdb's table is partial and in-frame only. Altogether around 130,000 clones are present, approximately 80% being singletons, with the ten largest covering 0.94%. Material for sequencing was PBMCs. The source is a woman aged 60-70 years in good health and CMV-seronegative.

The V call is TRBV5-4, the J call TRBJ2-7, with D maybe TRBD2 (6 bases). With 4 bases removed from V and 7 bases from J, the gap between germline ends came to 21 bases. The CDR3 length is 15 residues. The germline V gene encodes CDR1 SGHNT and CDR2 YYREEE (reference sequence). This CDR3 reads CASSLGIGGALEQYF. CDR3 bases: TGTGCCAGCAGCCTCGGTATCGGCGGGGCCTTGGAGCAGTACTTC.

V is TRBV2 and J is TRBJ1-2; D possibly corresponds to TRBD1 (5 bases). This CDR3 is 14 amino acids long. The V gene lost 6 bases and the J gene lost 4 bases, with 15 bases spanning the gap. Per germline, CDR1 SNHLY and CDR2 FYNNEI. In nucleotides, the CDR3 is TGTGCCAGCAGCCCGGGACGGGGGACCTATGGCTACACCTTC. It codes for CASSPGRGTYGYTF.

A word on this clone: The junction and the germline gene differ at one end; a read error may be behind it. This rearrangement joins TRBV7-9 to TRBJ1-4; a weak D match, TRBD1 (5 bases). The CDR3 runs to 15 residues. Looked up from germline, CDR1 is SEHNR and CDR2 is FQNEAQ (reference sequence). The CDR3 protein is CSSSSAGPRGEKLFF. Written as DNA, the CDR3 is TGTTCCAGCAGTTCGGCCGGGCCCCGGGGGGAAAAACTGTTTTTT.

The chain recombines TRBV11-2 with TRBJ1-4, with D unresolved. This CDR3 spans 16 amino acids. Trimming pared 2 bases from V and 8 bases from J, leaving 18 bases between. The V gene's germline CDR1 is SGHAT and CDR2 FQNNGV. CDR3 in amino acids: CASSLTFPGVGEKLFF. Here the CDR3 DNA reads TGTGCCAGCAGCTTAACTTTCCCCGGGGTGGGAGAAAAACTGTTTTTT.

This chain's CDR3 is CASKTGSGTGELFF. CDR3 DNA: TGTGCCAGCAAGACAGGGAGTGGGACCGGGGAGCTGTTTTTT. This chain joins TRBV27 and TRBJ2-2, with 7 bases lining up with TRBD1. J lost 5 bases, V lost 7 bases, and 7 bases had no gene match. The CDR3 runs to 14 residues. Looked up from germline, CDR1 is MNHEY and CDR2 is SMNVEV (reference sequence).

The rearrangement links TRBV5-1 to TRBJ2-2, with TRBD2 identical over 10 bases. Trimming cost V 2 bases and J 4 bases; bases outside gene matches: 2. This CDR3 spans 15 amino acids. CDR1 is SGHRS, CDR2 YFSETQ, per germline. The CDR3 is CASSFLAGATGELFF. The CDR3 DNA is TGCGCCAGCAGCTTCCTAGCGGGAGCCACCGGGGAGCTGTTTTTT.

This chain joins TRBV5-8 and TRBJ2-3; TRBD2 matches at 7 bases. With 0 bases clipped from V and 2 bases from J, the junction kept 9 bases outside the gene matches. Germline-derived CDR1 and CDR2 are SGHTS and YDEGEE. The CDR3 has 17 amino acids. The CDR3 spells CASSLGASGPLTDTQYF. CDR3 coding DNA: TGTGCCAGCAGCTTGGGGGCTAGCGGCCCCCTCACAGATACGCAGTATTTT.

This clone has only a few counts. V gene TRBV7-2 combines with J gene TRBJ2-3; 7 positions match TRBD2. Germline V gene lookup returns CDR1 SGHTA and CDR2 FQGNSA. After removal of 4 bases from V and 10 bases from J, the junction contained 8 bases not matched to a gene. CDR3 length: 13 residues. CDR3 sequence (DNA): TGTGCCAGCAGCTCATACCAGCGGGAACCGCAGTATTTT. Amino acids: CASSSYQREPQYF. Full variable domain (outside the CDR3, taken from reference TRBV7-2 and TRBJ2-3): GAGVSQSPSNKVTEKGKDVELRCDPISGHTALYWYRQSLGQGLEFLIYFQGNSAPDKSGLPSDRFSAERTGGSVSTLTIQRTQQEDSAVYLCASSSYQREPQYFGPGTRLTVL.

This clone turned up a few times. CDR3 region: CASRDRGTGELFF. CDR3 DNA: TGTGCCAGCAGAGACAGGGGCACCGGGGAGCTGTTTTTT. The gene calls are TRBV2 and TRBJ2-2; 8 bases are shared with TRBD1. V lost 6 bases to trimming and J lost 4 bases; unmatched junction nucleotides: 1. Looked up from germline, CDR1 is SNHLY and CDR2 is FYNNEI. The CDR3 has 13 amino acids.

The J gene is TRBJ2-7, the V gene TRBV30; 9 nucleotides match TRBD1. Trimming cost V 0 bases and J 2 bases; bases outside gene matches: 2. Germline CDR1 is GTSNPN and CDR2 is SVGIG (reference sequence). The CDR3 extends over 14 amino acids. The CDR3: CAWSVNRGPYEQYF. The CDR3 DNA is TGTGCCTGGAGTGTAAACAGGGGGCCCTACGAGCAGTACTTC.

The sample holds a few counts of this clone. V is TRBV10-1 and J is TRBJ2-3, with D perhaps TRBD2 (6 bases). V dropped 3 bases and J dropped 2 bases, with 12 bases sitting between them. The length of the CDR3 is 15 residues. The V gene's germline CDR1 is WNHNN and CDR2 SYGVQD (reference sequence). CDR3 residues: CASSDGGPPTDTQYF. Here the CDR3 DNA reads TGCGCCAGCAGTGATGGAGGGCCCCCCACAGATACGCAGTATTTT.

The V gene is TRBV2, the J gene TRBJ1-2; D ambiguous. CDR3 length: 15 residues. Trimming stripped 1 base from V and 6 bases from J, with 15 bases between. The V gene's germline CDR1 is SNHLY and CDR2 FYNNEI. This CDR3 reads CASSEDGLAVNGYTF. In DNA form, the CDR3 reads TGTGCCAGCAGTGAAGATGGGTTAGCTGTCAATGGCTACACCTTC. The whole variable domain, remainder taken from reference TRBV2 and TRBJ1-2, is EPEVTQTPSHQVTQMGQEVILRCVPISNHLYFYWYRQILGQKVEFLVSFYNNEISEKSEIFDDQFSVERPDGSNFTLKIRSTKLEDSAMYFCASSEDGLAVNGYTFGSGTRLTVV.

This clone was counted once. The chain recombines TRBV18 with TRBJ1-1; D gene unclear. The germline V gene encodes CDR1 KGHSH and CDR2 LQKENI. CDR3 size: 15 residues. V lost 2 bases, J lost 4 bases, and 14 bases lay in between. Here the CDR3 DNA reads TGTGCCAGCTCACCAGAATCCGGGAGACCCACTGAAGCTTTCTTT. Translation gives CASSPESGRPTEAFF.

The chain employs TRBV28 and TRBJ2-3; 15 bases align to TRBD2. Unmatched junction bases numbered 9, after V lost 4 bases and J lost 4 bases. CDR3 size: 18 residues. The germline V gene encodes CDR1 MDHEN and CDR2 SYDVKM. CDR3 DNA sequence: TGTGCCAGCAGTTCCCAAGGACTAGCGGGGGGGCAATCAGATACGCAGTATTTT. Translating it yields CASSSQGLAGGQSDTQYF.

The V call is TRBV7-9, the J call TRBJ2-7, with D possibly TRBD1 on 6 matching bases. Trimming stripped 4 bases from V and 6 bases from J, with 16 bases between. Germline V gene data show CDR1 as SEHNR and CDR2 as FQNEAQ (reference sequence). The CDR3 is made up of 14 amino acids. The CDR3 region has the DNA TGTGCCAGCAGCTGGGGGCAGGGCCTCCGCGAGCAGTACTTC. This sequence encodes CASSWGQGLREQYF. Combining the CDR3 with reference TRBV7-9 and TRBJ2-7 gives the whole variable domain DTGVSQNPRHKITKRGQNVTFRCDPISEHNRLYWYRQTLGQGPEFLTYFQNEAQLEKSRLLSDRFSAERPKGSFSTLEIQRTEQGDSAMYLCASSWGQGLREQYFGPGTRLTVT.

The table lists this clone with a few counts. This chain links TRBV28 with TRBJ1-2; 9 bases map to TRBD1. This CDR3 spans 12 amino acids. The germline V gene has CDR1 MDHEN and CDR2 SYDVKM. V lost 3 bases and J lost 9; bases outside the gene matches: 2. CDR3 coding DNA: TGTGCCAGCAGTTTGGGACAGGGCCGCTACACCTTC. Encoded protein: CASSLGQGRYTF.

This clone was seen just once. The chain combines TRBV6-1 with TRBJ1-6, with 9 bases lining up with TRBD1. Germline loops: CDR1 MNHNS, CDR2 SASEGT. The V and J ends lost 5 bases and 10 bases, in that order; junction bases with no gene match: 6. The CDR3 sequence is 14 residues long. This CDR3 reads CASSRTGGLSPLHF. The CDR3, as DNA: TGTGCCAGCAGTCGCACAGGGGGCCTCTCACCCCTCCACTTT.

The chain employs TRBV7-9 and TRBJ2-1; 11 bases line up with TRBD2. The CDR3 covers 18 residues. J was trimmed by 3 bases and V by 1 base; bases with no gene match: 8. CDR1 SEHNR and CDR2 FQNEAQ come from the germline V gene (reference sequence). The CDR3 is CASSLVAGGPGFYNEQFF. DNA for the CDR3: TGTGCCAGCAGCTTAGTAGCGGGAGGGCCGGGGTTCTACAATGAGCAGTTCTTC.

This clone was observed a handful of times. The V and J genes are TRBV19 and TRBJ2-1; D not certain. CDR1 LNHDA and CDR2 SQIVND come from the germline V gene (reference sequence). CDR3 length equals 11 residues. V lost 4 bases and J 10 bases, leaving 8 bases between the germline ends. The CDR3 reads CASSNGWEQFF. Written as DNA, the CDR3 is TGTGCCAGTAGTAACGGGTGGGAGCAGTTCTTC.

Comments on this clone: A junction boundary mismatches the germline segment, possibly from a read error. The chain has TRBV7-9 and TRBJ2-3; TRBD1 agrees at 11 bases. CDR1 SEHNR and CDR2 FQNEAQ come from the germline V gene (reference sequence). The CDR3 has 15 residues. This CDR3 reads CSSSFTGTGGDTQYF. In DNA form, the CDR3 reads TGTTCCAGCAGCTTTACCGGGACAGGGGGGGATACGCAGTATTTT.

In DNA, the CDR3 is TGTGCCAGCAGTTATGGGACAGGGGTCATGGGCTACACCTTC. The encoded protein is CASSYGTGVMGYTF. This chain uses TRBV25-1 with TRBJ1-2; 10 nucleotides line up with TRBD1. The CDR3 has 14 residues. After removal of 5 bases from V and 8 bases from J, the junction contained 8 bases not matched to a gene. The germline gives CDR1 MGHDK, CDR2 SYGVNS.

The rearrangement links TRBV5-6 to TRBJ2-7; D is possibly TRBD1 (6 bases). V lost 4 bases to trimming and J lost 2 bases, with 16 bases between them. Germline lookup yields CDR1 SGHDT and CDR2 YYEEEE. CDR3 length: 15 amino acids. CDR3 residues: CASSRDTFLPYEQYF. The DNA for the CDR3 is TGTGCCAGCAGCCGGGACACCTTCCTCCCCTACGAGCAGTACTTC.

V is TRBV10-1 and J is TRBJ2-5; no reliable D call. The ends were cut back, 3 bases at V and 1 base at J, with 9 bases in the middle. The CDR3 is made up of 14 amino acids. CDR1 is WNHNN, CDR2 SYGVQD, per germline (reference sequence). The CDR3 is CASSEGGPQETQYF. As DNA, the CDR3 is TGCGCCAGCAGTGAAGGCGGCCCCCAAGAGACCCAGTACTTC.

Notes on this clone: Different DNA sequences within this sample yield the same CDR3. In DNA, the CDR3 is TGTGCCAGCAGCTTAGCGCGCACAGATACGCAGTATTTT. Its translation is CASSLARTDTQYF. The J gene is TRBJ2-3, the V gene TRBV7-3; D remains unclear. Germline CDR1 reads SGHTA; CDR2 reads FQGTGA. The germline V and J ends were trimmed by 2 bases and 1 base, with 4 bases remaining between them. This CDR3 is built from 13 residues.

The chain carries TRBV6-1 and TRBJ2-5, with 11 bases lining up with TRBD2. This CDR3 region has 17 residues. With 4 bases clipped from V and 3 bases from J, the junction kept 10 bases outside the gene matches. Germline assignment: CDR1 MNHNS and CDR2 SASEGT. The CDR3 loop reads CASSVFVGSGGEETQYF. For the CDR3, the DNA is TGTGCCAGCAGTGTCTTTGTGGGTAGCGGGGGGGAAGAGACCCAGTACTTC.

V is TRBV4-2 and J is TRBJ1-2; D not resolved. V lost 4 bases and J 8 bases, leaving 14 bases between the germline ends. Germline V gene lookup returns CDR1 LGHNA and CDR2 YNFKEQ. The CDR3 runs 13 residues. As DNA, the CDR3 is TGTGCCAGCAGCCCTTACCCCTTCGGGGGCTACACCTTC. Translation gives CASSPYPFGGYTF.